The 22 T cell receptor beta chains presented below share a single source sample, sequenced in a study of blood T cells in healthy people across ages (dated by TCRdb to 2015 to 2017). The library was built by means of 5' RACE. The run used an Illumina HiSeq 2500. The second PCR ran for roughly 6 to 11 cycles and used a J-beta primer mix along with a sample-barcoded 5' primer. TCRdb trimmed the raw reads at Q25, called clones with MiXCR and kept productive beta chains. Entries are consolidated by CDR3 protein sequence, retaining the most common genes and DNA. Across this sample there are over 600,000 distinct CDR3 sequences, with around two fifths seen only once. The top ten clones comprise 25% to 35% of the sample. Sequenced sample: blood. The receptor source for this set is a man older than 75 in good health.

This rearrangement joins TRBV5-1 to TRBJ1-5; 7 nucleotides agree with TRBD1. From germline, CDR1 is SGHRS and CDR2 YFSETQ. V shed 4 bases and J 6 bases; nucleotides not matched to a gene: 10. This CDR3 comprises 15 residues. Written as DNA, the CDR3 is TGCGCCAGCAGCCCGACAACAGGGGATGTTCAGCCCCAGCATTTT. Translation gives CASSPTTGDVQPQHF.

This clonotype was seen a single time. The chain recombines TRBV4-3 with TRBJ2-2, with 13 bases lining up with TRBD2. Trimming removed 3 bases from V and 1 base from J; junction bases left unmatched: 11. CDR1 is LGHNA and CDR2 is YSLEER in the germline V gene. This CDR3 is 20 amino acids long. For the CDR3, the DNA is TGCGCCAGCAGCCAGCAGGTGTTGGGACTAGCGGGACAGAACACCGGGGAGCTGTTTTTT. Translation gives CASSQQVLGLAGQNTGELFF.

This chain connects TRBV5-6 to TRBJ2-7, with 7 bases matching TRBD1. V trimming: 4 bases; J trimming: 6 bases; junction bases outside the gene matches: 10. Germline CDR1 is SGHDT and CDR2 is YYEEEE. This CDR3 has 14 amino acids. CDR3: CASSLLGTVCEQYF. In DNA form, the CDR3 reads TGTGCCAGCAGCCTATTGGGGACAGTCTGCGAGCAGTACTTC.

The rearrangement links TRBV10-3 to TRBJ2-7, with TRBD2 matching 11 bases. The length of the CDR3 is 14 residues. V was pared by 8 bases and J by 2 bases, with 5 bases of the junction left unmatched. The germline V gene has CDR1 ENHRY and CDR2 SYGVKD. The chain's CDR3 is CAIGGTSGTYEQYF. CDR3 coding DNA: TGTGCCATCGGGGGGACTAGCGGTACCTACGAGCAGTACTTC.

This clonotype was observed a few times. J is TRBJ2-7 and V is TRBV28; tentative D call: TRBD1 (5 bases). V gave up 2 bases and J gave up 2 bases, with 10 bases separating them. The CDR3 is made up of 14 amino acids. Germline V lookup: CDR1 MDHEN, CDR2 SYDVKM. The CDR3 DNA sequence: TGTGCCAGCAGTTTAATTCAGGGCGCCTACGAGCAGTACTTC. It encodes CASSLIQGAYEQYF.

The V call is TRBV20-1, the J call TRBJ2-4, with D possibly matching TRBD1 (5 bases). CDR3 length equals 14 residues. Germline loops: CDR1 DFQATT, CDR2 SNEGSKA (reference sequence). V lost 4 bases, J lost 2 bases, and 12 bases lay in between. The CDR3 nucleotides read TGCAGTGCTATAGACAGTGCCACCAAAAACATTCAGTACTTC. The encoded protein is CSAIDSATKNIQYF.

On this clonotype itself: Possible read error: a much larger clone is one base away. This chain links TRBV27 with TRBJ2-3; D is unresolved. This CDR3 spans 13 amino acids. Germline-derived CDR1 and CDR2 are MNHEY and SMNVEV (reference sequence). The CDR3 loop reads CAGSPWLPDTQYF. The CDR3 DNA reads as TGTGCCGGCAGTCCCTGGTTGCCAGATACGCAGTATTTT.

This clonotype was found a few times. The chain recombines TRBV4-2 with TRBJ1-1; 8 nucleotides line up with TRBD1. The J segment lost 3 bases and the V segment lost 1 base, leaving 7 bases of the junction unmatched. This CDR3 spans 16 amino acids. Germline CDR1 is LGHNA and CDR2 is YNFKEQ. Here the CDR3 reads CASSQGRQGFHTEAFF. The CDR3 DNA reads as TGTGCCAGCAGCCAAGGAAGACAGGGGTTCCACACTGAAGCTTTCTTT.

DNA for the CDR3: TGTGCCAGCAGCGCCTCGGCCTCGCTCCCAAGCGGGCCCCAGCATTTT. Its protein product is CASSASASLPSGPQHF. The chain joins TRBV7-2 to TRBJ1-5; D unclear. With 5 bases removed from V and 9 bases from J, the gap between germline ends came to 23 bases. There are 16 residues in the CDR3. From germline, CDR1 is SGHTA and CDR2 FQGNSA.

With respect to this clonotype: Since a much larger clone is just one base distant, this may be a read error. The CDR3 spells CASSRTSGSDNEQYF. Here the CDR3 DNA reads TGTGCCAGCAGCCGGACTAGCGGGAGTGACAATGAGCAGTACTTC. V gene TRBV6-2 or TRBV6-3 combines with J gene TRBJ2-7, with 13 nucleotides matching TRBD2. J lost 7 bases, V lost 6 bases, and 9 bases had no gene match. Germline V gene data show CDR1 as MNHEY and CDR2 as SVGEGT. CDR3 length: 15 residues.

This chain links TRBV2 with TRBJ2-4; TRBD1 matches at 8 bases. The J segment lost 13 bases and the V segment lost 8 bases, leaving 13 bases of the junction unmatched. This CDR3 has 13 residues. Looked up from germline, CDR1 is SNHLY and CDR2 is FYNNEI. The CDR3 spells CASAEGQDNEQYF. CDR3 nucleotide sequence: TGTGCCAGCGCCGAGGGACAGGACAATGAGCAGTACTTC. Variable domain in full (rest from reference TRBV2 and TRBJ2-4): EPEVTQTPSHQVTQMGQEVILRCVPISNHLYFYWYRQILGQKVEFLVSFYNNEISEKSEIFDDQFSVERPDGSNFTLKIRSTKLEDSAMYFCASAEGQDNEQYFGAGTRLSVL.

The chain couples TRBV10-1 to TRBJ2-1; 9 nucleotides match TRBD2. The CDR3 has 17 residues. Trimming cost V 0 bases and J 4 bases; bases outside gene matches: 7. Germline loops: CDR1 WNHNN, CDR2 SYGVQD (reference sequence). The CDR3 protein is CASSESTGAGGYNEQFF. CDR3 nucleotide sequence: TGCGCCAGCAGTGAGTCGACGGGAGCGGGAGGTTACAATGAGCAGTTCTTC.

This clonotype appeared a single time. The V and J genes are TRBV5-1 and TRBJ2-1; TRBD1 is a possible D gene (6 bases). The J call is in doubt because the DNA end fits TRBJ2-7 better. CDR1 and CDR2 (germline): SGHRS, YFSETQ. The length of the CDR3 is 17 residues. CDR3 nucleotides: TGCGCCAGCAGCTTGGAGCTTCAGGGGATGAAATACAATGAGCAGTACTTC. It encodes CASSLELQGMKYNEQYF.

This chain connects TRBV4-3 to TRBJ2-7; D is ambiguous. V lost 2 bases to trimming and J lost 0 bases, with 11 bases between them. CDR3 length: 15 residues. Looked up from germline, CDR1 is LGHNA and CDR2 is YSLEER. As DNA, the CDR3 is TGCGCCAGCAGCCAAAGACACGTCAACTCCTACGAGCAGTACTTC. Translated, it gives CASSQRHVNSYEQYF.

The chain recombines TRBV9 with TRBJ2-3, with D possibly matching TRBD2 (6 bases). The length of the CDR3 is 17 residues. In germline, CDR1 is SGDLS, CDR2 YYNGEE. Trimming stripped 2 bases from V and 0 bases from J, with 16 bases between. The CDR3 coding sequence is TGTGCCAGCAGCGTCCTGATGGGCGGGGTGAGCACAGATACGCAGTATTTT. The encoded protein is CASSVLMGGVSTDTQYF.

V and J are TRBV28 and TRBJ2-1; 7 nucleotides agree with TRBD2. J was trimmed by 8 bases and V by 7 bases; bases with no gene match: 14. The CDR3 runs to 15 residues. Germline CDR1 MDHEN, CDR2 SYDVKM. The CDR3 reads CASNFASGSGDEQFF. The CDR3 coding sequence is TGTGCCAGCAATTTTGCTAGCGGATCTGGGGATGAGCAGTTCTTC.

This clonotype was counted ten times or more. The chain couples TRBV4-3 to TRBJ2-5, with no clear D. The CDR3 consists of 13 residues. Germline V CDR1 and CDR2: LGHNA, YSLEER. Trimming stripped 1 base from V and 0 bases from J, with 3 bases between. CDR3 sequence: CASSQGYQETQYF. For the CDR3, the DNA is TGCGCCAGCAGCCAAGGATACCAAGAGACCCAGTACTTC.

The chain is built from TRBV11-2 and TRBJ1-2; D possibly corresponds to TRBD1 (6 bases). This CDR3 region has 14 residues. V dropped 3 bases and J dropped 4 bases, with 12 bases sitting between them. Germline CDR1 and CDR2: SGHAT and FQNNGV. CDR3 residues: CASSFADSGYGYTF. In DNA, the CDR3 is TGTGCCAGCAGCTTTGCGGACAGTGGCTATGGCTACACCTTC.

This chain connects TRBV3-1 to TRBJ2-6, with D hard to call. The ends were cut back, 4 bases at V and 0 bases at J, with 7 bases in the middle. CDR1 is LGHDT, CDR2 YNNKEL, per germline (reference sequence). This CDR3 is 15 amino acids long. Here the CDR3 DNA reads TGTGCCAGCAGCCGACCGGCCTCTGGGGCCAACGTCCTGACTTTC. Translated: CASSRPASGANVLTF.

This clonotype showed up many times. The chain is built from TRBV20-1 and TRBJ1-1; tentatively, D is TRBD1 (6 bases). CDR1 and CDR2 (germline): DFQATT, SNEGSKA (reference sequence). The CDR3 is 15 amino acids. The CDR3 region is CSALNGGQMNTEAFF. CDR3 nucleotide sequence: TGCAGCGCTCTCAACGGGGGGCAAATGAACACTGAAGCTTTCTTT.

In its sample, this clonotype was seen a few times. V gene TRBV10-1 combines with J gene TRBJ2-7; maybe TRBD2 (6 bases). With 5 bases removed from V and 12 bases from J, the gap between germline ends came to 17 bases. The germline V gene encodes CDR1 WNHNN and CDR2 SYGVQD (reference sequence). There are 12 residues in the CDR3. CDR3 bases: TGCGCCAGCAGTCAGGGACTGGTACCAGGGTACTTC. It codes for CASSQGLVPGYF.

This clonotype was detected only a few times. CDR3 nucleotide sequence: TGTGCCAGCAGCCAAGATCCTATTCTAGCGGATGAGCAGTTCTTC. Translated, it gives CASSQDPILADEQFF. The chain employs TRBV4-2 and TRBJ2-1; 7 nucleotides match TRBD2. J was trimmed by 8 bases and V by 0 bases; bases with no gene match: 7. This CDR3 contains 15 residues. Germline V CDR1 and CDR2: LGHNA, YNFKEQ.